A single sample is the source of the 14 T cell receptor beta chains below, sequenced in a study of blood T cell repertoires in COVID-19 (dated by TCRdb to about 2020). The library was built by means of the immunoSEQ multiplex PCR assay. The table was pulled from immuneACCESS by TCRdb, which kept in-frame rearrangements only. Such tables lose some clones; where checked, under half of the loss comes from unresolved V genes, and the rest has no known cause. The sample table shows 310,000 or so clones, and roughly 87% are seen once. In total, the top ten clones hold over 6% of the sample. The sequenced sample consisted of PBMCs or T cells enriched from blood (not recorded which). These receptor sequences come from a woman aged 40 to 55 who had recovered from COVID-19.

The genes are TRBV28 and TRBJ2-3; TRBD2 agrees at 15 bases. The ends lost 3 bases at V and 7 bases at J; junction bases unmatched: 2. CDR3 size: 15 residues. CDR1 MDHEN and CDR2 SYDVKM come from the germline V gene. The CDR3 nucleotides read TGTGCCAGCAGTTTGGGGACTAGCGGGGGGAATACGCAGTATTTT. Its protein is CASSLGTSGGNTQYF.

The chain combines TRBV11-2 with TRBJ2-3; possibly TRBD2 for D (5 bases). Trimming left V 4 bases short and J 2 bases short, with 10 bases between. CDR3 size: 14 residues. Per the germline V gene, CDR1 is SGHAT and CDR2 is FQNNGV. The CDR3 is CASSSSGFTDTQYF. CDR3 DNA: TGTGCCAGCAGCTCCAGCGGATTCACAGATACGCAGTATTTT.

The rearrangement links TRBV28 to TRBJ1-4, with D possibly TRBD1 on 5 matching bases. CDR1 MDHEN and CDR2 SYDVKM come from the germline V gene. Trimming shortened V by 6 bases and J by 6 bases, and 14 bases separated the two germline ends. CDR3 length: 14 residues. CDR3: CASSPGGVYEKLFF. CDR3 coding DNA: TGTGCCAGCAGCCCCGGGGGGGTGTATGAAAAACTGTTTTTT.

J is TRBJ1-6 and V is TRBV27, with TRBD1 matching 9 bases. Germline V gene data show CDR1 as MNHEY and CDR2 as SMNVEV (reference sequence). J lost 10 bases, V lost 5 bases, and 6 bases had no gene match. This CDR3 comprises 14 residues. The CDR3 sequence: CASSTTGGRSPLHF. The CDR3 coding sequence is TGTGCCAGCAGTACGACAGGGGGACGATCACCCCTCCACTTT.

The chain joins TRBV28 to TRBJ1-4; a weak D match, TRBD1 (6 bases). Trimming took 6 bases from V and 2 from J, leaving 16 bases between them. Germline V CDR1 and CDR2: MDHEN, SYDVKM. This CDR3 has 16 residues. The CDR3 sequence is CASRGRGALTNEKLFF. CDR3 coding DNA: TGTGCCAGCAGGGGGAGGGGGGCCCTTACTAATGAAAAACTGTTTTTT.

The rearrangement uses TRBV7-6 and TRBJ2-5; 8 bases are a match to TRBD2. Germline lookup yields CDR1 SGHVS and CDR2 FNYEAQ. J lost 2 bases, V lost 5 bases, and 4 bases had no gene match. The CDR3 runs to 14 residues. CDR3 sequence (DNA): TGTGCCAGCAGCCAACTAGCGGTACAAGAGACCCAGTACTTC. It encodes CASSQLAVQETQYF. Filled out from reference TRBV7-6 and TRBJ2-5, the complete variable domain reads GAGVSQSPRYKVTKRGQDVALRCDPISGHVSLYWYRQALGQGPEFLTYFNYEAQQDKSGLPNDRFSAERPEGSISTLTIQRTEQRDSAMYRCASSQLAVQETQYFGPGTRLLVL.

The chain couples TRBV11-1 to TRBJ2-1; possible D gene TRBD2, 5 bases. This CDR3 contains 15 residues. V lost 5 bases to trimming and J lost 8 bases, with 19 bases between them. Germline loops: CDR1 SGHAT, CDR2 FQDESV (reference sequence). CDR3 coding DNA: TGTGCCAGCAGCCTTCTAGGCGGGTTAAGTGATGAGCAGTTCTTC. Encoded protein: CASSLLGGLSDEQFF.

Turning to this clone: A junction end diverges from the germline sequence, so it may reflect a read error. This chain connects TRBV6-5 to TRBJ2-5; 10 positions agree with TRBD2. Per the germline V gene, CDR1 is MNHEY and CDR2 is SVGAGI. The CDR3 consists of 16 residues. The chain's CDR3 is CASSYSRTSGQGTQYF. For the CDR3, the DNA is TGTGCCAGCAGTTACTCTAGGACTAGCGGCCAAGGGACCCAGTACTTC.

CDR3 loop: CASSPMGLVYNEQFF. The CDR3 bases are TGTGCCAGCAGTCCGATGGGACTGGTCTACAATGAGCAGTTCTTC. V is TRBV6-6 and J is TRBJ2-1, with D perhaps matching TRBD2 (6 bases). V dropped 5 bases and J dropped 3 bases, with 14 bases sitting between them. The CDR3 is 15 residues long. Per the germline V gene, CDR1 is MNHNY and CDR2 is SVGAGI (reference sequence).

The V call is TRBV3-1 (or the pseudogene TRBV3-2), the J call TRBJ1-2; no clear D gene. The CDR3 loop spans 17 amino acids. Trimming took off 0 bases at V and 3 bases at J, with 17 bases between the two ends. The germline V gene encodes CDR1 LGHDT and CDR2 YNNKEL (reference sequence). Written as DNA, the CDR3 is TGTGCCAGCAGCCAAGATTTGGAGGGAAGCTCGGACTATGGCTACACCTTC. Translated: CASSQDLEGSSDYGYTF.

The chain carries TRBV4-1 and TRBJ2-5; TRBD2 matches at 7 bases. The V gene end was trimmed by 1 base and the J gene end by 7 bases; junction bases not matched to a gene: 6. The CDR3 consists of 14 residues. Per germline, CDR1 MGHRA and CDR2 YSYEKL. The CDR3 here is CASSQVRGEGTQYF. As DNA, the CDR3 is TGCGCCAGCAGCCAAGTCCGGGGGGAGGGGACCCAGTACTTC.

This clone was seen a few times. The same CDR3 also results from other DNA sequences found in this sample. This chain connects TRBV29-1 to TRBJ2-7; possibly TRBD2 for D (5 bases). The CDR3 runs to 15 residues. The germline gives CDR1 SQVTM, CDR2 ANQGSEA. V was cut by 7 bases and J by 0 bases, with 19 bases left in between. The chain's CDR3 is CSGRIRRSSSYEQYF. CDR3 DNA sequence: TGCAGCGGCAGGATTCGGAGGTCGAGCTCCTACGAGCAGTACTTC.

Worth noting for this clone: Other DNA sequences within the sample encode an identical CDR3. The CDR3: CASSLGGEETQYF. CDR3 DNA sequence: TGTGCCAGCAGCTTAGGAGGAGAAGAGACCCAGTACTTC. The chain has TRBV7-2 and TRBJ2-5; D gene unclear. From germline, CDR1 is SGHTA and CDR2 FQGNSA. Trimming left V 1 base short and J 3 bases short, with 6 bases between. The CDR3 sequence is 13 residues long.

This chain connects TRBV28 to TRBJ2-7, with 9 bases aligning to TRBD2. This CDR3 has 15 amino acids. Trimming removed 7 bases from V and 2 bases from J; junction bases left unmatched: 9. The germline CDR1 and CDR2 sequences are MDHEN and SYDVKM. CDR3: CASTSPSSGTYEQYF. CDR3 nucleotides: TGTGCCAGCACCTCTCCCTCTAGCGGGACCTACGAGCAGTACTTC.